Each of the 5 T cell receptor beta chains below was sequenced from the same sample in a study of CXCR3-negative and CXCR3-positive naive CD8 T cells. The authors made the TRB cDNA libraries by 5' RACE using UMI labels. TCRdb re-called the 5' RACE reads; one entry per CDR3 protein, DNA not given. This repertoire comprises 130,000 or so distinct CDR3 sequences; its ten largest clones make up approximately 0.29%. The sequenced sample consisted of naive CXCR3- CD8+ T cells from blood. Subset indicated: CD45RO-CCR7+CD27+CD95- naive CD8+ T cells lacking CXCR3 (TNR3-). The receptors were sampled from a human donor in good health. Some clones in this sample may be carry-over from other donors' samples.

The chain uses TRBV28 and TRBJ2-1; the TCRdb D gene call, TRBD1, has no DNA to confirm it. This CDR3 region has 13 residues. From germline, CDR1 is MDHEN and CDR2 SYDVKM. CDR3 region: CASSLFGGNEQFF.

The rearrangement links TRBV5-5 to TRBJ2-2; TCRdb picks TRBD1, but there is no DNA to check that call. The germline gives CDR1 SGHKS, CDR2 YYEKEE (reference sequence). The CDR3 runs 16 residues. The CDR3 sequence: CASSAPGQGPTGELFF.

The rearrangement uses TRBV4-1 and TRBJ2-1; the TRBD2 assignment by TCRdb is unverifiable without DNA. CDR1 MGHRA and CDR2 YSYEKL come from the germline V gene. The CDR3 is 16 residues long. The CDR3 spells CASSQEPLLLAEEQFF.

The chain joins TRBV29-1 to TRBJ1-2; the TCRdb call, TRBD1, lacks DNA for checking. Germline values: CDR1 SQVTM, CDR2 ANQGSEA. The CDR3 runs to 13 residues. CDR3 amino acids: CSVADSRDYGYTF.

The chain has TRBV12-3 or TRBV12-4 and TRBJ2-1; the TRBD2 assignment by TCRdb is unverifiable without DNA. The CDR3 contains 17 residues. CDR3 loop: CASSPRTVSPPYNEQFF.